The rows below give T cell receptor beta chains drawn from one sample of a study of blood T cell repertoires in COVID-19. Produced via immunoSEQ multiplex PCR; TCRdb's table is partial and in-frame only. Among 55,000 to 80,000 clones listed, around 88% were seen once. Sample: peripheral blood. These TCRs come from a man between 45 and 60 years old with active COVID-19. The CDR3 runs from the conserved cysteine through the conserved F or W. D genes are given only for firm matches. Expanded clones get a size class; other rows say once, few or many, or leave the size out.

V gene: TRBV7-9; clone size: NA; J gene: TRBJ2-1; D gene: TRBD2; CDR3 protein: CASSIGGGRANHEQFF; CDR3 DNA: TGTGCCAGCAGCATAGGGGGCGGGAGGGCCAATCATGAGCAGTTCTTC
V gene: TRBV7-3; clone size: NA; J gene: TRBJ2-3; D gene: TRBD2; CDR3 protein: CASSSGLTRTDTQYF; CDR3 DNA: TGTGCCAGCAGCTCGGGACTAACCCGCACAGATACGCAGTATTTT
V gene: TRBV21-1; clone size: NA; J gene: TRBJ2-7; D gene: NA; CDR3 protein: CASSKVLSGKEQYF; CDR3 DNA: TGTGCCAGCAGCAAAGTACTTTCAGGCAAAGAGCAGTACTTC
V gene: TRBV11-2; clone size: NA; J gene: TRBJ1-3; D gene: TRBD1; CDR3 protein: CASSLFPGTVGGNTIYF; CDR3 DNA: TGTGCCAGCAGCTTATTCCCAGGGACAGTTGGAGGAAACACCATATATTTT
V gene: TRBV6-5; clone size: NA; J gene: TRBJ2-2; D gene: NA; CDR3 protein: CASLQATNTGELFF; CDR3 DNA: TGTGCCAGCCTGCAGGCCACGAACACCGGGGAGCTGTTTTTT
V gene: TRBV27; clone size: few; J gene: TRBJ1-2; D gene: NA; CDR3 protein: CASSLYGTLLNYGYTF; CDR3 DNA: TGTGCCAGCAGTTTATACGGGACACTCCTTAACTATGGCTACACCTTC
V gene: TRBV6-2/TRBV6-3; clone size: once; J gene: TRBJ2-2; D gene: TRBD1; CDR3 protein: CASSWGQTNTGELFF; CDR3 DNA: TGTGCCAGCAGTTGGGGACAGACGAACACCGGGGAGCTGTTTTTT
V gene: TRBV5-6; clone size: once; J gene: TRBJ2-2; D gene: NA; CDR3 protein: CASSLGGAGELFF; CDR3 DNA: TGTGCCAGCAGCTTGGGAGGTGCCGGGGAGCTGTTTTTT
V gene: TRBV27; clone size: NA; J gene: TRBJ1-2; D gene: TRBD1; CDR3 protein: CASSYGAGGHGYTF; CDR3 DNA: TGTGCCAGCAGTTATGGGGCAGGGGGGCATGGCTACACCTTC
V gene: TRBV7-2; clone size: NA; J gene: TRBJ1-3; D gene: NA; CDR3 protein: CASSLGRGGTGNTIYF; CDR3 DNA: TGTGCCAGCAGCTTAGGGCGCGGGGGGACGGGAAACACCATATATTTT
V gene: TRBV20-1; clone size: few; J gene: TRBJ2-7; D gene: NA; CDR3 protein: CSARDETEQYF; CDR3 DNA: TGCAGTGCTAGAGATGAAACAGAGCAGTACTTC
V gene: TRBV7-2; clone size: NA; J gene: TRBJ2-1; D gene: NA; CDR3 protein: CASSSHRAGVPAEQFF; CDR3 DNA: TGTGCCAGCAGCTCGCACAGGGCGGGAGTCCCGGCTGAGCAGTTCTTC
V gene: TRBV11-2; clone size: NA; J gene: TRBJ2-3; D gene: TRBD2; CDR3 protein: CASSRQGGLAGVRDTQYF; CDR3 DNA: TGTGCCAGCAGCCGACAGGGGGGACTAGCGGGAGTACGAGATACGCAGTATTTT
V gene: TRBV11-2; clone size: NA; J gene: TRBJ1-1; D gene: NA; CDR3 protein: CATRLARGNTEAFF; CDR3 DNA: TGTGCCACCCGACTCGCCCGGGGGAACACTGAAGCTTTCTTT
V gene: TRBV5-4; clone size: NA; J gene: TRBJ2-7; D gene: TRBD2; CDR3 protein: CASSEIAGGSYEQYF; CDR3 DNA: TGTGCCAGCAGCGAGATAGCGGGAGGGTCCTACGAGCAGTACTTC
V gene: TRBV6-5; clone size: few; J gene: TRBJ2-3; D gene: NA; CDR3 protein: CASGLQGTRDTQYF; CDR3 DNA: TGTGCCAGCGGACTACAGGGGACACGGGATACGCAGTATTTT
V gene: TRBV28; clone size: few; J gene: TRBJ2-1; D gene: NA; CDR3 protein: CASRKLAIKSSYNEQFF; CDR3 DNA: TGTGCCAGCAGAAAGCTAGCGATAAAAAGCTCCTACAATGAGCAGTTCTTC
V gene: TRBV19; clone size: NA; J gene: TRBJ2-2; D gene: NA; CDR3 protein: CASSIGQNTGELFF; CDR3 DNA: TGTGCCAGTAGTATAGGGCAGAACACCGGGGAGCTGTTTTTT
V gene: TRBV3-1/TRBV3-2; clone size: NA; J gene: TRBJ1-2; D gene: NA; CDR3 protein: CASSSRSYYGYTF; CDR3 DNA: TGTGCCAGCAGCTCTAGGTCATATTATGGCTACACCTTC
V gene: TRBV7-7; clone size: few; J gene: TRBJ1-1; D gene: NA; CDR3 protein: CASSLGQNTEAFF; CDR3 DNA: TGTGCTAGCAGCTTGGGACAGAACACTGAAGCTTTCTTT
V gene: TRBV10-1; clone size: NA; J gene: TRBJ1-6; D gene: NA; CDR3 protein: CASSVATDSPLHF; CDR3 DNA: TGCGCCAGCAGTGTAGCGACGGATTCACCCCTCCACTTT
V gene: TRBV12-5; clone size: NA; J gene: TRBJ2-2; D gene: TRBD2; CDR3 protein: CASGLVAGGNTGELFF; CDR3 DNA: TGTGCTAGTGGTTTGGTAGCGGGGGGGAACACCGGGGAGCTGTTTTTT
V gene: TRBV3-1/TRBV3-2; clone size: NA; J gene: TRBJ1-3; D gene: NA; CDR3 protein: CASSQDEVSGNTIYF; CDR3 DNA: TGTGCCAGCAGCCAAGATGAGGTTTCTGGAAACACCATATATTTT
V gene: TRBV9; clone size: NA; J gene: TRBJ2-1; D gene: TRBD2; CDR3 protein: CASRGAGGPGEQFF; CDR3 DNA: TGTGCCAGCAGAGGGGCGGGAGGCCCTGGTGAGCAGTTCTTC
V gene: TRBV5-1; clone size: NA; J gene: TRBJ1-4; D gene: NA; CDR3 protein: CASRDSSYTNEKLFF; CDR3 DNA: TGCGCCAGCAGAGACTCATCCTACACTAATGAAAAACTGTTTTTT
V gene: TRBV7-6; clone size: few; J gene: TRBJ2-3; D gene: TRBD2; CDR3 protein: CASSGTSGRSVLSTDTQYF; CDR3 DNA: TGTGCCAGCAGCGGGACTAGCGGGAGGTCGGTACTCAGCACAGATACGCAGTATTTT
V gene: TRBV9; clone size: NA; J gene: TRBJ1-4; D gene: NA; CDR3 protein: CASSVESGSEKLFF; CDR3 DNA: TGTGCCAGCAGCGTAGAGTCTGGTAGTGAAAAACTGTTTTTT
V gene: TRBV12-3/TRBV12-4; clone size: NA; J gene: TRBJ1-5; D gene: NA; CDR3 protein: CASSWSPNQPQHF; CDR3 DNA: TGTGCCAGCAGTTGGAGCCCCAATCAGCCCCAGCATTTT
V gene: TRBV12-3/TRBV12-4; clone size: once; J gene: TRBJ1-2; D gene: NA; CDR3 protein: CASSFGRYYGYTF; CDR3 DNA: TGTGCCAGCAGTTTCGGCAGGTACTATGGCTACACCTTC
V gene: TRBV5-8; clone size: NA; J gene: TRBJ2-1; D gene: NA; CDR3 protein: CASSTYHEQFF; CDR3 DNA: TGTGCCAGCAGCACCTACCATGAGCAGTTCTTC
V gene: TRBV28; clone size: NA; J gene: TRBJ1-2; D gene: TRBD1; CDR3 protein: CASSLRQGARGYTF; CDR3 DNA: TGTGCCAGCAGTTTAAGACAGGGGGCGCGCGGCTACACCTTC
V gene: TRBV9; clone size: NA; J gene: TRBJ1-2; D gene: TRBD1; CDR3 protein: CASSVGPGGVYGYTF; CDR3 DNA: TGTGCCAGCAGCGTAGGGCCAGGGGGCGTCTATGGCTACACCTTC
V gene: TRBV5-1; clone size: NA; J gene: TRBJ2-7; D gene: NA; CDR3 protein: CASSLGTRADEQYF; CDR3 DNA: TGCGCCAGCAGCTTGGGGACACGCGCCGACGAGCAGTACTTC
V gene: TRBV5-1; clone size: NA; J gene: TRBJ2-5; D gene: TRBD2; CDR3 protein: CASTPSGRNPRRQYF; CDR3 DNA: TGCGCCAGCACCCCGAGCGGGAGGAACCCCCGACGCCAGTACTTC
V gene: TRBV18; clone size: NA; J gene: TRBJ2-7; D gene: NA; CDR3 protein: CASSKTGSYEQYF; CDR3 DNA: TGTGCCAGCTCGAAGACAGGCTCCTACGAGCAGTACTTC
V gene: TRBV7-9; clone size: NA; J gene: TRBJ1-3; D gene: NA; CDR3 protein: CASPNRQGNTIYF; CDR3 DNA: TGTGCCAGCCCTAACCGACAGGGAAACACCATATATTTT
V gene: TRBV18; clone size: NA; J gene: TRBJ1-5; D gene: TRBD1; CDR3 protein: CASSPRGQGYQPQHF; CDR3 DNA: TGTGCCAGCTCACCACGGGGACAGGGTTATCAGCCCCAGCATTTT